The 31 T cell receptor beta chains presented below share a single source sample, sequenced in a study of cytomegalovirus exposure and HLA in healthy donors. PCR was performed using 60 Vbeta and 13 Jbeta primers. Data came from immunoSEQ multiplex PCR; TCRdb stores just in-frame clones and leaves some out. The sample contains about 150,000 clones, 82% of which appear only once. The sequenced sample was PBMCs. The receptors were sampled from a woman between 50 and 59 years old in good health and CMV-seropositive.

Notes on this clone: An end of the junction does not agree with germline; a read error may underlie this. V is TRBV6-1 and J is TRBJ1-5, with D possibly matching TRBD1 (5 bases). CDR3 length equals 17 residues. Germline V gene lookup returns CDR1 MNHNS and CDR2 SASEGT. CDR3 bases: TGTGCCAGCAGAGAAGTAGCCTCGGACACAAGCAATCAGCCCCAGCATTTT. Translating gives CASREVASDTSNQPQHF.

This chain uses TRBV19 with TRBJ2-2; D may be TRBD1 (8 bases). Trimming stripped 6 bases from V and 6 bases from J, with 14 bases between. In germline, CDR1 is LNHDA, CDR2 SQIVND (reference sequence). There are 14 residues in the CDR3. The CDR3: CASRATGGAGELFF. CDR3 DNA: TGTGCCAGTAGAGCCACAGGGGGGGCCGGGGAGCTGTTTTTT.

The chain uses TRBV29-1 and TRBJ2-7, with D possibly matching TRBD1 (6 bases). The germline V gene has CDR1 SQVTM and CDR2 ANQGSEA. The CDR3 length is 14 residues. Trimming pared 3 bases from V and 5 bases from J, leaving 17 bases between. The CDR3 coding sequence is TGCAGCGTTGAGGTAGGCAGGGGAATCCACGAGCAGTACTTC. As protein: CSVEVGRGIHEQYF.

The chain links TRBV27 to TRBJ2-7; 7 nucleotides match TRBD2. Per germline, CDR1 MNHEY and CDR2 SMNVEV (reference sequence). The CDR3 sequence is 15 residues long. J gave up 3 bases and V 8 bases, and 13 bases lay outside the gene matches. CDR3 sequence reads: CASAHLERGYYEQYF. CDR3 DNA: TGTGCCAGCGCCCACTTGGAGCGGGGATACTACGAGCAGTACTTC.

The CDR3 protein is CASSPAAAGVEQYF. The CDR3 DNA follows: TGTGCCAGCAGCCCGGCTGCGGCAGGGGTCGAGCAGTACTTC. The chain combines TRBV13 with TRBJ2-7, with a weak D call TRBD1 (6 bases). The CDR3 totals 14 residues. Trimming cost V 5 bases and J 6 bases, with 17 bases left between them. Looked up from germline, CDR1 is PRHDT and CDR2 is FYEKMQ (reference sequence).

The rearrangement joins TRBV6-5 to TRBJ2-7; a possible D gene is TRBD2 (6 bases). With 8 bases removed from V and 2 bases from J, the gap between germline ends came to 16 bases. Germline V lookup: CDR1 MNHEY, CDR2 SVGAGI. The CDR3 has 14 amino acids. The CDR3 spells CASGFGTLTYEQYF. DNA for the CDR3: TGTGCCAGCGGTTTTGGGACTCTTACCTACGAGCAGTACTTC.

The rearrangement joins TRBV7-9 to TRBJ2-3, with D perhaps TRBD2 (5 bases). Germline CDR1 reads SEHNR; CDR2 reads FQNEAQ (reference sequence). The CDR3 length is 12 residues. The CDR3 loop reads CSTYGNTDTQYF. For the CDR3, the DNA is TGTTCCACCTACGGGAACACAGATACGCAGTATTTT.

Regarding this clone: Germline and junction disagree at one end, which may indicate a read error. This rearrangement joins TRBV7-9 to TRBJ1-6; D not certain. This CDR3 has 16 residues. Germline assignment: CDR1 SEHNR and CDR2 FQNEAQ (reference sequence). The CDR3 DNA reads as TGTTCCAGCAGCCCAGCTGGTCGGGGTGTCCGGTCACCCCTCCACTTT. Protein product: CSSSPAGRGVRSPLHF.

V usage is TRBV9 and J usage is TRBJ2-2; tentative D call: TRBD2 (5 bases). The germline V and J ends were trimmed by 1 base and 8 bases, with 12 bases remaining between them. CDR1 is SGDLS, CDR2 YYNGEE, per germline. This CDR3 spans 14 amino acids. In DNA, the CDR3 is TGTGCCAGCAGCGTAAGAGGGCAGGAAGGGGAGCTGTTTTTT. Protein product: CASSVRGQEGELFF.

This clone was seen a handful of times. This sequence joins TRBV27 and TRBJ2-4; D call uncertain. This CDR3 has 14 residues. V gave up 5 bases and J gave up 7 bases, with 15 bases separating them. CDR1 is MNHEY, CDR2 SMNVEV, per germline (reference sequence). The CDR3 sequence is CASSRGPPRNIQYF. The DNA for the CDR3 is TGTGCCAGCAGTCGCGGCCCCCCGAGGAACATTCAGTACTTC.

V is TRBV4-3 and J is TRBJ2-7; 7 positions match TRBD2. J was trimmed by 6 bases and V by 0 bases; bases with no gene match: 2. The CDR3 length is 13 residues. CDR1 and CDR2 (germline): LGHNA, YSLEER. CDR3 residues: CASSQDTGGEQYF. Written as DNA, the CDR3 is TGCGCCAGCAGCCAAGATACGGGGGGCGAGCAGTACTTC.

Worth noting for this clone: The sample contains more than one DNA sequence encoding this CDR3. This chain connects TRBV30 to TRBJ1-1, with D possibly TRBD1 on 5 matching bases. The CDR3 totals 13 residues. V was cut by 2 bases and J by 2 bases, with 9 bases left in between. The germline V gene encodes CDR1 GTSNPN and CDR2 SVGIG (reference sequence). In DNA, the CDR3 is TGTGCCTGGAGTACGGGGGACAACACTGAAGCTTTCTTT. It encodes CAWSTGDNTEAFF.

V is TRBV9 and J is TRBJ2-1, with TRBD2 identical over 12 bases. The V and J ends lost 8 bases and 7 bases, in that order; junction bases with no gene match: 4. Looked up from germline, CDR1 is SGDLS and CDR2 is YYNGEE. This CDR3 comprises 13 residues. The CDR3 is CASSSGGDNEQFF. CDR3 bases: TGTGCCAGTTCTAGCGGGGGGGATAATGAGCAGTTCTTC.

V and J are TRBV6-1 and TRBJ1-5, with TRBD1 matching 7 bases. CDR1 is MNHNS and CDR2 is SASEGT in the germline V gene. The V and J ends lost 7 bases and 8 bases, in that order; junction bases with no gene match: 5. The CDR3 runs 12 residues. The CDR3 nucleotides read TGTGCCAGCAAGACAGGGCGTGAGCCCCAGCATTTT. Translating gives CASKTGREPQHF.

This sequence joins TRBV10-1 and TRBJ2-3; D remains unclear. This CDR3 comprises 15 residues. Between the trimmed V and J ends, which lost 3 bases and 1 base, there was a span of 11 bases. Germline values: CDR1 WNHNN, CDR2 SYGVQD (reference sequence). The CDR3 reads CASSDSPRGTDTQYF. CDR3 nucleotide sequence: TGCGCCAGCAGTGATTCCCCCCGGGGCACAGATACGCAGTATTTT.

The gene calls are TRBV10-2 and TRBJ2-2; the match to TRBD1 covers 11 bases. The germline V gene has CDR1 WSHSY and CDR2 SAAADI. The junction had 9 bases not matched to a gene; V was cut back by 6 bases and J by 0 bases. This CDR3 contains 18 residues. This CDR3 is CASRDWTGGLTNTGELFF. The DNA of the CDR3 is TGCGCCAGCAGGGATTGGACAGGGGGCTTAACGAACACCGGGGAGCTGTTTTTT.

The chain joins TRBV28 to TRBJ2-3, with 9 bases fitting TRBD1. CDR3 size: 17 residues. V lost 5 bases and J lost 6; bases outside the gene matches: 15. Germline-derived CDR1 and CDR2 are MDHEN and SYDVKM. CDR3 DNA: TGTGCCAGCAGTGGGACAGGGAAGATGTCCATACTGGATACGCAGTATTTT. Translation gives CASSGTGKMSILDTQYF.

This clone was seen once. J is TRBJ2-6 and V is TRBV4-3, with D perhaps matching TRBD1 (6 bases). CDR3 length: 18 amino acids. CDR1 is LGHNA and CDR2 is YSLEER in the germline V gene. V lost 0 bases and J 0 bases, leaving 12 bases between the germline ends. CDR3 loop: CASSQDIQDSSGANVLTF. DNA of the CDR3: TGCGCCAGCAGCCAAGATATACAGGACAGCTCTGGGGCCAACGTCCTGACTTTC.

This clone was recorded once. The rearrangement uses TRBV6-1 and TRBJ1-1, with D maybe TRBD1 (5 bases). The length of the CDR3 is 13 residues. Germline V lookup: CDR1 MNHNS, CDR2 SASEGT. Trimming pared 4 bases from V and 0 bases from J, leaving 6 bases between. Here the CDR3 DNA reads TGTGCCAGCAGTGGGACATTGAACACTGAAGCTTTCTTT. Protein product: CASSGTLNTEAFF.

The V call is TRBV5-4, the J call TRBJ1-6, with TRBD1 as a possible D gene (6 bases). This CDR3 has 18 residues. CDR1 is SGHNT and CDR2 is YYREEE in the germline V gene (reference sequence). Trimming shortened V by 1 base and J by 9 bases, and 23 bases separated the two germline ends. The chain's CDR3 is CASSLKAGDLLVGSPLHF. CDR3 in DNA: TGTGCCAGCAGCTTGAAGGCAGGGGATCTCCTCGTCGGTTCACCCCTCCACTTT.

V is TRBV7-9 and J is TRBJ2-7, with 10 bases identical to TRBD1. The CDR3 extends over 14 amino acids. The germline V gene encodes CDR1 SEHNR and CDR2 FQNEAQ (reference sequence). The J segment lost 4 bases and the V segment lost 4 bases, leaving 4 bases of the junction unmatched. The CDR3 region is CASSSTGGAYEQYF. CDR3 in DNA: TGTGCCAGCAGCTCGACAGGGGGCGCTTACGAGCAGTACTTC.

The genes are TRBV14 and TRBJ1-3; TRBD1 matches 9 bases. J was trimmed by 1 base and V by 3 bases; bases with no gene match: 7. The CDR3 loop spans 17 amino acids. Looked up from germline, CDR1 is SGHDN and CDR2 is FVKESK. The CDR3 bases are TGTGCCAGCAGCCATCCGGGACAGGGAGTATCTGGAAACACCATATATTTT. The encoded protein is CASSHPGQGVSGNTIYF.

There are a few counts of this clone. The J gene is TRBJ2-3, the V gene TRBV6-1; no clear D gene. Trimming cost V 3 bases and J 2 bases, with 15 bases left between them. Germline V gives CDR1 MNHNS, CDR2 SASEGT. This CDR3 comprises 16 residues. The CDR3 DNA follows: TGTGCCAGCAGTGATGGCGGTATTAGCTACACAGATACGCAGTATTTT. It codes for CASSDGGISYTDTQYF.

The rearrangement links TRBV9 to TRBJ2-3; D gene uncertain. Germline V gene data show CDR1 as SGDLS and CDR2 as YYNGEE. Deletions cut 3 bases from V and 6 bases from J, with 5 bases between. This CDR3 is 11 amino acids long. The chain's CDR3 is CASSDEDTQYF. CDR3 DNA sequence: TGTGCCAGCAGCGATGAGGATACGCAGTATTTT.

The rearrangement uses TRBV7-6 and TRBJ2-1; 12 bases match TRBD2. The ends lost 0 bases at V and 2 bases at J; junction bases unmatched: 8. This CDR3 contains 19 residues. Germline CDR1 reads SGHVS; CDR2 reads FNYEAQ. The CDR3 bases are TGTGCCAGCAGCTTAGCTCGACAGACTAGCGGGGGAGCCTACAATGAGCAGTTCTTC. Translated: CASSLARQTSGGAYNEQFF.

The chain uses TRBV2 and TRBJ2-1; D ambiguous. Germline CDR1 reads SNHLY; CDR2 reads FYNNEI. The CDR3 has 15 amino acids. Deletions cut 7 bases from V and 0 bases from J, with 13 bases between. The DNA of the CDR3 is TGTGCCAGCACCCAGGCGTCGTACTCCTACAATGAGCAGTTCTTC. Translating gives CASTQASYSYNEQFF. Drawing the rest from reference TRBV2 and TRBJ2-1, the complete variable domain is EPEVTQTPSHQVTQMGQEVILRCVPISNHLYFYWYRQILGQKVEFLVSFYNNEISEKSEIFDDQFSVERPDGSNFTLKIRSTKLEDSAMYFCASTQASYSYNEQFFGPGTRLTVL.

V and J are TRBV5-1 and TRBJ1-3; no clear D. The CDR3 has 13 residues. Looked up from germline, CDR1 is SGHRS and CDR2 is YFSETQ. Trimming took off 5 bases at V and 0 bases at J, with 6 bases between the two ends. Here the CDR3 reads CASRGLSGNTIYF. The DNA for the CDR3 is TGCGCCAGCAGGGGCCTCTCTGGAAACACCATATATTTT.

This clone was seen once. The CDR3 loop is CASSPAGGRTYNEQFF. In nucleotides, the CDR3 is TGTGCCAGTAGTCCCGCGGGGGGGCGGACCTACAATGAGCAGTTCTTC. The chain joins TRBV19 to TRBJ2-1; TRBD2 matches 9 bases. The CDR3 extends over 16 amino acids. The germline V gene has CDR1 LNHDA and CDR2 SQIVND (reference sequence). After removal of 5 bases from V and 2 bases from J, the junction contained 7 bases not matched to a gene.

V gene TRBV30 combines with J gene TRBJ2-7; D might be TRBD2 (6 bases). The V gene lost 0 bases and the J gene lost 4 bases, with 10 bases spanning the gap. In germline, CDR1 is GTSNPN, CDR2 SVGIG (reference sequence). This CDR3 contains 13 residues. The DNA for the CDR3 is TGTGCCTGGAGTGTACTCGGAGGGTACGAGCAGTACTTC. It codes for CAWSVLGGYEQYF.

The chain carries TRBV29-1 and TRBJ1-5, with D possibly matching TRBD1 (6 bases). In germline, CDR1 is SQVTM, CDR2 ANQGSEA. V dropped 4 bases and J dropped 5 bases, with 9 bases sitting between them. This CDR3 is 12 amino acids long. The CDR3 DNA sequence: TGCAGCGTTGCTTCAGGGGATCAGCCCCAGCATTTT. Translation gives CSVASGDQPQHF.

The genes are TRBV5-6 and TRBJ2-3; 7 bases line up with TRBD2. Germline V gives CDR1 SGHDT, CDR2 YYEEEE. V trimming: 0 bases; J trimming: 6 bases; junction bases outside the gene matches: 4. The CDR3 contains 14 residues. The CDR3 nucleotides read TGTGCCAGCAGCTTGGGGGAGGGCCGGGATACGCAGTATTTT. Translating it yields CASSLGEGRDTQYF. Variable domain in full (rest from reference TRBV5-6 and TRBJ2-3): DAGVTQSPTHLIKTRGQQVTLRCSPKSGHDTVSWYQQALGQGPQFIFQYYEEEERQRGNFPDRFSGHQFPNYSSELNVNALLLGDSALYLCASSLGEGRDTQYFGPGTRLTVL.